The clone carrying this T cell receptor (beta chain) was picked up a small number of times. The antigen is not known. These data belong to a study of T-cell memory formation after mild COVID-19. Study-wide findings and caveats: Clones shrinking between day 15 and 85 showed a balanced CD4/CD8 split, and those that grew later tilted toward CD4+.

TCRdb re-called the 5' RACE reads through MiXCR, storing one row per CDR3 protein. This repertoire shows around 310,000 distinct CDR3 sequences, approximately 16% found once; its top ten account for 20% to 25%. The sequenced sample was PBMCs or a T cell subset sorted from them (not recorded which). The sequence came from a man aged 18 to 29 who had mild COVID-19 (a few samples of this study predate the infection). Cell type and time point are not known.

The DNA for the CDR3 is TGTGCCAGCAGCCAGGTAGTGGCAGATACGCAGTATTTT. As protein: CASSQVVADTQYF. J is TRBJ2-3 and V is TRBV11-2; D is unresolved. The CDR3 has 13 amino acids. V lost 5 bases and J 4 bases, leaving 10 bases between the germline ends. Looked up from germline, CDR1 is SGHAT and CDR2 is FQNNGV. The variable domain in full, completed from reference TRBV11-2 and TRBJ2-3, reads EAGVAQSPRYKIIEKRQSVAFWCNPISGHATLYWYQQILGQGPKLLIQFQNNGVVDDSQLPKDRFSAERLKGVDSTLKIQPAKLEDSAVYLCASSQVVADTQYFGPGTRLTVL.